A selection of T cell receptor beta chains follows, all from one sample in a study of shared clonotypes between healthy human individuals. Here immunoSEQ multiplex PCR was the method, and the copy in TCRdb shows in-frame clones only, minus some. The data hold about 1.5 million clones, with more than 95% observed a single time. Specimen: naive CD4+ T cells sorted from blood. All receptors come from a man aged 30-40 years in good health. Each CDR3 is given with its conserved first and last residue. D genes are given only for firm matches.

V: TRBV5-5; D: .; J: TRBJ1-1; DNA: TGTGCCAGCAGCTTGGACAGGTTGAACACTGAAGCTTTCTTT; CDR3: CASSLDRLNTEAFF
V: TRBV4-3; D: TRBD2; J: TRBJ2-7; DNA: TGCGCCAGCAGCCAAGATTACGGGAGGGCCTACGAGCAGTACTTC; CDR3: CASSQDYGRAYEQYF
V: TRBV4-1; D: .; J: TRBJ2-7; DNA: TGCGCCAGCAGCCAAGATCTAGGGTTTTACGAGCAGTACTTC; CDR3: CASSQDLGFYEQYF
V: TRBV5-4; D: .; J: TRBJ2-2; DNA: TGTGCCAGCAGCCCGAGTGGGTCCGGGGAGCTGTTTTTT; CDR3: CASSPSGSGELFF
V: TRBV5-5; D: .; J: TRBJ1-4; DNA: TGTGCCAGCAGCTTTTTAACCGTTAATGAAAAACTGTTTTTT; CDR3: CASSFLTVNEKLFF
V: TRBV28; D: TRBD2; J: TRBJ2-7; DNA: TGTGCCAGCAGTCTCCGACTAGCGGGAAACCTAAAAACCTACGAGCAGTACTTC; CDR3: CASSLRLAGNLKTYEQYF
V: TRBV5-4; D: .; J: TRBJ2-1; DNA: TGTGCCAGCAGCTTGGAGGGCAGAGGAAAGAGGGATGAGCAGTTCTTC; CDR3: CASSLEGRGKRDEQFF
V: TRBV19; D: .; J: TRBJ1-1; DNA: TGTGCCAGTAGTACGAACACTGAAGCTTTCTTT; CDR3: CASSTNTEAFF
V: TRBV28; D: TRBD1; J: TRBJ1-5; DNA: TGTGCCAGCAGCCTAGGTCCAGGGGGTGGTCAGCCCCAGCATTTT; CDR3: CASSLGPGGGQPQHF
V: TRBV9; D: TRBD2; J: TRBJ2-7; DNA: TGTGCCAGCAGCCTAAGTCCGGGACTAGGCTTCTACGAGCAGTACTTC; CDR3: CASSLSPGLGFYEQYF
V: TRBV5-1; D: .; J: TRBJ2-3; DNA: TGCGCCAGCAGCCAGTTGGACGTGGGGGATACGCAGTATTTT; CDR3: CASSQLDVGDTQYF
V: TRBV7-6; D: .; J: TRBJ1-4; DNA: TGTGCCAGCAGCTCCCTCTTTGGGGGCGAAAAACTGTTTTTT; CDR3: CASSSLFGGEKLFF
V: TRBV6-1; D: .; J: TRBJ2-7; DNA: TGTGCCAGCAGTGAAGCCAACTGGTCTTCCGACGTGCAGTACTTC; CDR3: CASSEANWSSDVQYF
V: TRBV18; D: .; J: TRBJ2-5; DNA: TGTGCCAGCTCACCACCAGGGACACAAGCGGGGACCCAGTACTTC; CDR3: CASSPPGTQAGTQYF
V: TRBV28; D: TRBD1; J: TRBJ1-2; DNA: TGTGCCACGATCGAGGGGGCGCAGGACAACTATGGCTACACCTTC; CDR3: CATIEGAQDNYGYTF
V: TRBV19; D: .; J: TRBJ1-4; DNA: TGTGCCAGTAGTCCAAGGAGGATGAATGAAAAACTGTTTTTT; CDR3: CASSPRRMNEKLFF
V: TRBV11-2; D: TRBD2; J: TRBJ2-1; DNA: TGTGCCAGCAACCAGATAAGGACTAGCGGGAGGGAGCAGTTCTTC; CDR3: CASNQIRTSGREQFF